This entry is about one T cell receptor beta chain. The sample is drawn from a study of CD8+ T cells in alopecia areata. Lesional scalp punch biopsies and peripheral blood came from alopecia areata patients. cDNA reverse transcribed from extracted RNA served as the sequencing template. The repertoire was sequenced with immunoSEQ multiplex PCR; TCRdb's copy has only in-frame clones and lacks some. The sample records 100,000 to 150,000 clones, 47% being singletons. Looked up from germline, CDR1 is MGHRA and CDR2 is YSYEKL. The CDR3 covers 12 residues. V was trimmed by 8 bases and J by 6 bases, leaving 11 bases between them.

The TCR sequence derives from a human donor with alopecia areata. The V gene is TRBV4-1, the J gene TRBJ2-1; D is ambiguous. Sequences were obtained from NKG2D-low CD8+ T cells sorted from blood. CDR3 region: CASGSKRNEQFF. The DNA for the CDR3 is TGCGCCAGCGGTTCCAAGCGCAATGAGCAGTTCTTC.